The TCR beta chain described here comes from a study of cytomegalovirus exposure and HLA in healthy donors. The study's findings and limits: Earlier findings revealed that most TCR beta V segments proved productive either about 90% or about 30% of the time. Later work found that TCR association rates differed between HLA loci; DRB1 had the most and HLA-C the fewest. In a later analysis, at a false discovery rate of 0.05, roughly 17,000 TCR beta sequences matched HLA alleles.

At the time of sampling, donors were nominally healthy, though unrecorded immune exposures were likely. A multiplex PCR was run with 60 Vbeta primers and 13 Jbeta primers. Sequencing used immunoSEQ multiplex PCR; TCRdb keeps in-frame clones, though not all of them. The top ten hold less than 11% of the sample, which has 150,000 to 200,000 clones, 68% seen once. Trimming took off 4 bases at V and 0 bases at J, with 13 bases between the two ends. This CDR3 has 15 residues. Germline-derived CDR1 and CDR2 are SGHNT and YYREEE (reference sequence). This clone was picked up a small number of times. Its antigen is as yet unknown.

What was sequenced was PBMCs. The J gene is TRBJ1-1, the V gene TRBV5-4, with D perhaps TRBD1 (6 bases). The source of this sequence is a young man in good health and CMV-seropositive. DNA of the CDR3: TGTGCCAGCAGCCAATATCAGGGGTTGAACACTGAAGCTTTCTTT. This encodes CASSQYQGLNTEAFF. Based on the CDR3 plus reference TRBV5-4 and TRBJ1-1, the full variable domain is ETGVTQSPTHLIKTRGQQVTLRCSSQSGHNTVSWYQQALGQGPQFIFQYYREEENGRGNFPPRFSGLQFPNYSSELNVNALELDDSALYLCASSQYQGLNTEAFFGQGTRLTVV.